This T cell receptor (beta chain) was found in a study of cytomegalovirus exposure and HLA in healthy donors. V lost 7 bases, J lost 0 bases, and 11 bases lay in between. This CDR3 has 13 amino acids. Germline loops: CDR1 SGHRS, CDR2 YFSETQ. Study-wide results and limits: Across donors, sequencing depth was assumed by presence/absence analyses to be roughly uniform.

This clone has only one observation. Its antigen is still unknown. The PCR ran on 60 Vbeta and 13 Jbeta primers. TCRdb's copy holds only in-frame clones and misses some; the assay was immunoSEQ multiplex PCR. Of some 110,000 clones in the sample, about 69% were seen once. This sequence was found in a man aged 35 to 55 in good health and CMV-seronegative. The sample taken for sequencing was PBMCs. The chain is built from TRBV5-1 and TRBJ2-7; maybe TRBD1 (6 bases). This CDR3 is CASRDTTSYEQYF. DNA for the CDR3: TGCGCCAGCCGGGACACCACCTCCTACGAGCAGTACTTC. Based on the CDR3 plus reference TRBV5-1 and TRBJ2-7, the full variable domain is KAGVTQTPRYLIKTRGQQVTLSCSPISGHRSVSWYQQTPGQGLQFLFEYFSETQRNKGNFPGRFSGRQFSNSRSEMNVSTLELGDSALYLCASRDTTSYEQYFGPGTRLTVT.